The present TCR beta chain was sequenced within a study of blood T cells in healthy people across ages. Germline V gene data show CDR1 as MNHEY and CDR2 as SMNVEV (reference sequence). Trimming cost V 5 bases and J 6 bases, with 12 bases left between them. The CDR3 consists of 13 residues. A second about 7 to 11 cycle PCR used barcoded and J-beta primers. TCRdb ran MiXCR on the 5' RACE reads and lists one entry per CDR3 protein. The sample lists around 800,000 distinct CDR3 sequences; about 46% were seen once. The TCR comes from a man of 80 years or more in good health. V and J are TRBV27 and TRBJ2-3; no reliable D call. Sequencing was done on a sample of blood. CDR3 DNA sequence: TGTGCCAGCAGTAGGACGCCACGGGATACGCAGTATTTT. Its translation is CASSRTPRDTQYF.